This TCR beta chain appears in the sequencing data of a study of shared clonotypes between healthy human individuals. Study details: CD8 memory received one plate per donor, CD8 naive two, CD4 memory three and CD4 naive three. General study points: Rarefaction showed that sequencing of sorted subsets was incomplete (despite large depth).

Produced via immunoSEQ multiplex PCR; TCRdb's table is partial and in-frame only. This sample carries 300,000 to 400,000 clones, 80% to 90% of them seen once, and the ten largest clones take about 16%. Worth noting for this clone: Its target is not known.

V was pared by 4 bases and J by 4 bases, with 9 bases between. Germline V CDR1 and CDR2: MGHRA, YSYEKL. There are 13 residues in the CDR3. The clonotype comes from a man between 18 and 29 years old in good health. The gene calls are TRBV4-1 and TRBJ2-3; D unclear. The specimen was memory CD8+ T cells sorted from blood. Regarding subset: CD45RO+ cells pooled with CCR7-negative TemRA cells. For the CDR3, the DNA is TGCGCCAGCAGCCTCTCCCTGGCAGATACGCAGTATTTT. Its protein product is CASSLSLADTQYF.